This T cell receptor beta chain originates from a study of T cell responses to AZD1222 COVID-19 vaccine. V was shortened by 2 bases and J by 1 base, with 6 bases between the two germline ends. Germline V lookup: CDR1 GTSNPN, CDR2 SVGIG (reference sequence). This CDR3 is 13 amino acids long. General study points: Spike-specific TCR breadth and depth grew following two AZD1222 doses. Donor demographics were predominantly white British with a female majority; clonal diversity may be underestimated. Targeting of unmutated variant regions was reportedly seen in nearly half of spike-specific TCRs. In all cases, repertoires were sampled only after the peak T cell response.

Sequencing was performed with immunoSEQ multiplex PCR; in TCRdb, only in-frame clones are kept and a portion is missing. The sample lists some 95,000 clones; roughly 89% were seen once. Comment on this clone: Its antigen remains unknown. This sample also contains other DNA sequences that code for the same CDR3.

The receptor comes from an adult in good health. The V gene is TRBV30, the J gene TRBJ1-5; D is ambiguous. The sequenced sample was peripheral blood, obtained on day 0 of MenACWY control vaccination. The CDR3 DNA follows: TGTGCCTGGAGTACGGACAGCAATCAGCCCCAGCATTTT. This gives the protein CAWSTDSNQPQHF.